This T cell receptor (beta chain) was sequenced in a study of blood T cell repertoires in COVID-19. The trim removed 4 bases at V and 4 bases at J, leaving 6 bases unmatched. CDR1 and CDR2 from the germline V gene are SGHTS and YDEGEE. This CDR3 contains 16 residues. Here immunoSEQ multiplex PCR was the method, and the copy in TCRdb shows in-frame clones only, minus some. The table has more than 85,000 clones, 75% seen once. This receptor was identified in a woman aged 45-60 years with acute or convalescent COVID-19. Sequenced input: peripheral blood. V is TRBV5-8 and J is TRBJ2-3; 13 nucleotides match TRBD2. CDR3 nucleotide sequence: TGTGCCAGCAGCAATGGACTAGCGGGGGCCGCAGATACGCAGTATTTT. Translation: CASSNGLAGAADTQYF.